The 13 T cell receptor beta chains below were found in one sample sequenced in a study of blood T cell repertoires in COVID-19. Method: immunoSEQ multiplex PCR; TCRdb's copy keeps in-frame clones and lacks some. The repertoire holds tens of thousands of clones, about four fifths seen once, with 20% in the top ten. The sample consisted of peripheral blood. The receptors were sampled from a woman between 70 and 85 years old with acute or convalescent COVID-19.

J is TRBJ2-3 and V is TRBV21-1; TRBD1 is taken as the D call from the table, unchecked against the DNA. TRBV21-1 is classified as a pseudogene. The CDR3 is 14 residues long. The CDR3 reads CASRRKDNTDTQYF. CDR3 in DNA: TGTGCCAGCAGGAGAAAGGACAACACAGATACGCAGTATTTT.

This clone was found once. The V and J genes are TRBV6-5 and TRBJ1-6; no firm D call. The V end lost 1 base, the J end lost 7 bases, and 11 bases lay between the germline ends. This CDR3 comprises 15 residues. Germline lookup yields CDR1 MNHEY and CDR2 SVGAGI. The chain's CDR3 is CASSYFRTANSPLHF. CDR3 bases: TGTGCCAGCAGTTACTTTAGAACAGCCAATTCACCCCTCCACTTT.

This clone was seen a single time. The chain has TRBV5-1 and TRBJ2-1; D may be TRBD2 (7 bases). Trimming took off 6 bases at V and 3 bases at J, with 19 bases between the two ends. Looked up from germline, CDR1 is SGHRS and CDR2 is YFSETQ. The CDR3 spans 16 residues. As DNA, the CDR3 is TGCGCCAGCACCCCCAGGGGAGCGGGAAACTACAATGAGCAGTTCTTC. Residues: CASTPRGAGNYNEQFF.

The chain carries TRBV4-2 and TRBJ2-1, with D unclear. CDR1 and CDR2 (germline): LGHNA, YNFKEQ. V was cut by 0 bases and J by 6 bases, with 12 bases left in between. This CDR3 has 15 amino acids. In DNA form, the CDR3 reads TGTGCCAGCAGCCAAGATCTGCAGTTATCCAATGAGCAGTTCTTC. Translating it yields CASSQDLQLSNEQFF.

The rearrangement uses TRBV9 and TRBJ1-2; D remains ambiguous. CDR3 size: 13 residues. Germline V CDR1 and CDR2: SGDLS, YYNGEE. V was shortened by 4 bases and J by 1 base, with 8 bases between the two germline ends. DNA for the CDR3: TGTGCCAGCAGCCCCCGGGGTAACTATGGCTACACCTTC. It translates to CASSPRGNYGYTF.

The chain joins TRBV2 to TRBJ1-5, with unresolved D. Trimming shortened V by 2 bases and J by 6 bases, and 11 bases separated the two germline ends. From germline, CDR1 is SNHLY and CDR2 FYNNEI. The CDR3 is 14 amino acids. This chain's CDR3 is CASSENSYLQPQHF. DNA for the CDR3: TGTGCCAGCAGTGAAAACAGCTACCTTCAGCCCCAGCATTTT.

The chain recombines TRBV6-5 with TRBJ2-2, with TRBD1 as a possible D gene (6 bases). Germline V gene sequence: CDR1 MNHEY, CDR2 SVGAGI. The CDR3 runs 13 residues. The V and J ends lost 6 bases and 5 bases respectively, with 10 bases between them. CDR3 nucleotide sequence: TGTGCCAGCAGAGTAACAGGGACCGGGGAGCTGTTTTTT. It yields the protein CASRVTGTGELFF.

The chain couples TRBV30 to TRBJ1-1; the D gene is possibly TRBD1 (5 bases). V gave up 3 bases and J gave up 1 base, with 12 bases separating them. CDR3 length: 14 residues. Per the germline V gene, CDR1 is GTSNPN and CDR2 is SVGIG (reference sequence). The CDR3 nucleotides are TGTGCCTGGAGACCGACAGAAGAGAACACTGAAGCTTTCTTT. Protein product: CAWRPTEENTEAFF. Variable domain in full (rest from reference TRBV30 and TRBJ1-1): SQTIHQWPATLVQPVGSPLSLECTVEGTSNPNLYWYRQAAGRGLQLLFYSVGIGQISSEVPQNLSASRPQDRQFILSSKKLLLSDSGFYLCAWRPTEENTEAFFGQGTRLTVV.

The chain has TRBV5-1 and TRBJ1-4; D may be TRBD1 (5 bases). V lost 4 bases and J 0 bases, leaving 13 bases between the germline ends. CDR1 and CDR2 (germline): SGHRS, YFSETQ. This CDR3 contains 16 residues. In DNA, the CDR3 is TGCGCCAGCAGCCCCGGACGGGGGGCAACTAATGAAAAACTGTTTTTT. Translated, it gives CASSPGRGATNEKLFF.

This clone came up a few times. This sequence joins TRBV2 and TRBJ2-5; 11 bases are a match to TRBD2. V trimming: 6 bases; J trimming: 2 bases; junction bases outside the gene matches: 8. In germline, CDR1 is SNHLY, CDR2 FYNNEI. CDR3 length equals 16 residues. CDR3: CASSPTSGTMQETQYF. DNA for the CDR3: TGTGCCAGCAGCCCGACTAGCGGGACGATGCAAGAGACCCAGTACTTC.

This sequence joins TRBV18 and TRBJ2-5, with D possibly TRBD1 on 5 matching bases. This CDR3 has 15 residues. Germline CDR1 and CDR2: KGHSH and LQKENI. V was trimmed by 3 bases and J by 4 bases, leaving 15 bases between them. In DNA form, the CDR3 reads TGTGCCAGCTCACCCAGGAGCACTGGGGCAGAGACCCAGTACTTC. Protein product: CASSPRSTGAETQYF.

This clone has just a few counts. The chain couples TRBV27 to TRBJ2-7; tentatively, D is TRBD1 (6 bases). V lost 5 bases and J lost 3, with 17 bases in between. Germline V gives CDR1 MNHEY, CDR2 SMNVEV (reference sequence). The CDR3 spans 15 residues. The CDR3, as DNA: TGTGCCAGCAGTACCCCCCCGGGACATGTCTACGAGCAGTACTTC. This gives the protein CASSTPPGHVYEQYF.

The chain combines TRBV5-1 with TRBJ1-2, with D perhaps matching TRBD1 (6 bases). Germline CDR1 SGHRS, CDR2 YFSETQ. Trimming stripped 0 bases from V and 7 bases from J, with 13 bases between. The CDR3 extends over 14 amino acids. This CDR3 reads CASSLAGGSGGYTF. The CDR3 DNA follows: TGCGCCAGCAGCTTGGCGGGGGGCTCAGGTGGCTACACCTTC.